This T cell receptor (beta chain) stems from a study of blood T cell repertoires in COVID-19. The protocol was immunoSEQ multiplex PCR, while the TCRdb copy is restricted to in-frame clones and leaves out a portion. This sample has roughly 400,000 clones, with roughly 88% found just once. The CDR3 runs to 12 residues. CDR1 is MDHEN, CDR2 SYDVKM, per germline. Trimming removed 3 bases at V and 5 bases at J, with 7 bases between. The recovered donors of Cohort 3 showed two negative PCRs, clearance, or symptom resolution. With respect to this clone: This sample includes further DNA sequences coding for the same CDR3.

This TCR came from a man younger than 35 who had recovered from COVID-19. The chain employs TRBV28 and TRBJ1-2; D possibly corresponds to TRBD1 (6 bases). The sequenced sample consisted of PBMCs or T cells enriched from blood (not recorded which). Here the CDR3 reads CASSFRGYGYTF. CDR3 sequence (DNA): TGTGCCAGCAGTTTCAGGGGTTATGGCTACACCTTC.